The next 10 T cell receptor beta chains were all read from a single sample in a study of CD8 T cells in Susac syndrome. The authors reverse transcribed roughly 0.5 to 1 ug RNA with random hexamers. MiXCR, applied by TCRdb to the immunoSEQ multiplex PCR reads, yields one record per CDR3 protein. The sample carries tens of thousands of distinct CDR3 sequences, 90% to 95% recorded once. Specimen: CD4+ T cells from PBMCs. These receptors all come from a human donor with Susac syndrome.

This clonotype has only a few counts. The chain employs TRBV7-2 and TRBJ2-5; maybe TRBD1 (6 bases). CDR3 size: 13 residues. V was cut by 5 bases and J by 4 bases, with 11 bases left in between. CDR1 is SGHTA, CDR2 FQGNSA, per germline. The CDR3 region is CASSDNRVETQYF. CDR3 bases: TGTGCCAGCAGCGACAACAGGGTAGAGACCCAGTACTTC.

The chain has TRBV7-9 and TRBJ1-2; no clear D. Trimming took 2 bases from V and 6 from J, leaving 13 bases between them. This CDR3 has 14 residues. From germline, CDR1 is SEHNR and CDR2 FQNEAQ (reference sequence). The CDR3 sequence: CASSLRSRFDGYTF. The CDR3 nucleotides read TGTGCCAGCAGCTTAAGGAGCAGATTTGATGGCTACACCTTC.

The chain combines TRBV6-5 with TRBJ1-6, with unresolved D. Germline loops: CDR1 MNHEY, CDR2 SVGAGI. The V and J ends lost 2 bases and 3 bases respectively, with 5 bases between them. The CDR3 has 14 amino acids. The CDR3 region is CASSYVNYNSPLHF. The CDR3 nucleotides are TGTGCCAGCAGTTACGTGAACTATAATTCACCCCTCCACTTT.

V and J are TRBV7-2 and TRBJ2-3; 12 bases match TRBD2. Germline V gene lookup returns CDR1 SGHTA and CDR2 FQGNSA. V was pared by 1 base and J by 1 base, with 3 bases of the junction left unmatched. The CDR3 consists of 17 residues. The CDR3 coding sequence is TGTGCCAGCAGCTTAGGACTAGCGGGAGTGGGCACAGATACGCAGTATTTT. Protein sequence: CASSLGLAGVGTDTQYF.

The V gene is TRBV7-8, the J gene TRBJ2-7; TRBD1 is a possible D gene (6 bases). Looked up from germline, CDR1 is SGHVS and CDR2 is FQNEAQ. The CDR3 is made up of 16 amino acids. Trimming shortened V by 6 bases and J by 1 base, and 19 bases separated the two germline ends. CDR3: CASSSAGAVLSYEQYF. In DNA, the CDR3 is TGTGCCAGCAGTTCCGCAGGGGCGGTACTTTCCTACGAGCAGTACTTC.

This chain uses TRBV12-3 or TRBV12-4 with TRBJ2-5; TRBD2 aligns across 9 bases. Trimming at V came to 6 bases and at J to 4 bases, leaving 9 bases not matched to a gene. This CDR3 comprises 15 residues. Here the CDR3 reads CASSRGGLARETQYF. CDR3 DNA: TGTGCCAGCAGCCGGGGGGGACTAGCACGAGAGACCCAGTACTTC.

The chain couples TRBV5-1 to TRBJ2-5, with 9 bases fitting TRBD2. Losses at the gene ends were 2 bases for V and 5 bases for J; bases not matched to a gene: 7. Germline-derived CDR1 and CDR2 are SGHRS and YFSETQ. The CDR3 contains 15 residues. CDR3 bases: TGCGCCAGCAGCTTTGGCGGGGGGGCGTCGGAGACCCAGTACTTC. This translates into CASSFGGGASETQYF.

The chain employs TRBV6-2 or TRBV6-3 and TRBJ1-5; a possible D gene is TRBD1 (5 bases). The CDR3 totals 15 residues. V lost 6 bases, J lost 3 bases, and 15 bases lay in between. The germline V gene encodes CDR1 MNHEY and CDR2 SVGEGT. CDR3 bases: TGTGCCAGCAGGACTGGTTTGGGGCCCAATCAGCCCCAGCATTTT. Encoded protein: CASRTGLGPNQPQHF.

This CDR3 reads CASRATILRGETQYF. Written as DNA, the CDR3 is TGTGCCAGCAGAGCGACTATTCTTAGGGGAGAGACCCAGTACTTC. V usage is TRBV6-5 and J usage is TRBJ2-5; D might be TRBD1 or TRBD2, each matching 5 bases. The CDR3 sequence is 15 residues long. CDR1 is MNHEY, CDR2 SVGAGI, per germline. V was clipped by 6 bases and J by 4 bases, with 18 bases between them.

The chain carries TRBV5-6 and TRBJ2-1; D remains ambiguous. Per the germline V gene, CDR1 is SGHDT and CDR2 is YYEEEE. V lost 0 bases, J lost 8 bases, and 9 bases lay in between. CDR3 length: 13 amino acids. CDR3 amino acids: CASSLGGWHEQFF. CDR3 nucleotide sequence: TGTGCCAGCAGCTTGGGAGGTTGGCATGAGCAGTTCTTC. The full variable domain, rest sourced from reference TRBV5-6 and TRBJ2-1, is DAGVTQSPTHLIKTRGQQVTLRCSPKSGHDTVSWYQQALGQGPQFIFQYYEEEERQRGNFPDRFSGHQFPNYSSELNVNALLLGDSALYLCASSLGGWHEQFFGPGTRLTVL.